This is a list of T cell receptor beta chains from one sample in a study of neurological immune-mediated disorders. TCRdb independently ran MiXCR on the 5' RACE reads; one entry per CDR3 protein. The sample shows tens of thousands of distinct CDR3 sequences, about 22% of them seen only once. The sequenced sample was PBMCs. All receptors come from a man between 60 and 75 years old with HTLV-1-associated myelopathy (HAM/TSP). The CDR3 runs from the conserved cysteine through the conserved F or W. The D gene is left open where the match is weak. Clone size appears in some rows only: once, few, many, or a class for an expanded clone.

D gene	V gene	J gene	clone size	CDR3 protein	CDR3 DNA
TRBD1	TRBV5-1	TRBJ2-7	many	CASSLQTGASSYEQYF	TGCGCCAGCAGCTTACAGACAGGGGCCTCCTCCTACGAGCAGTACTTC
TRBD2	TRBV7-9	TRBJ2-1	many	CASSLGTSNEQFF	TGTGCCAGCAGCTTAGGGACTAGCAATGAGCAGTTCTTC
TRBD2	TRBV20-1	TRBJ2-1	many	CSAKAGGLTFNEQFF	TGCAGTGCTAAGGCGGGAGGGCTTACTTTCAATGAGCAGTTCTTC
TRBD2	TRBV6-5	TRBJ2-3	many	CASSSSGRGTDTQYF	TGTGCCAGCAGTTCCTCGGGGAGGGGCACAGATACGCAGTATTTT
TRBD2	TRBV10-3	TRBJ2-5	many	CAISEIAGEWETQYF	TGTGCCATCAGTGAGATAGCGGGAGAGTGGGAGACCCAGTACTTC
TRBD2	TRBV11-2	TRBJ2-1	.	CASSLGTSWWARYNEQFF	TGTGCCAGCAGCCTCGGGACTAGCTGGTGGGCTAGGTACAATGAGCAGTTCTTC
.	TRBV5-1	TRBJ1-3	many	CASSLGKTNAVSGNTIYF	TGCGCCAGCAGCTTGGGGAAAACGAACGCGGTCTCTGGAAACACCATATATTTT
TRBD2	TRBV20-1	TRBJ2-2	many	CSARRREGSGVPRELFF	TGCAGTGCTAGGCGTCGTGAGGGTAGCGGGGTCCCCCGGGAGCTGTTTTTT
.	TRBV10-3	TRBJ2-3	many	CAISAVAPTDTQYF	TGTGCCATCAGTGCGGTAGCACCGACAGATACGCAGTATTTT
.	TRBV18	TRBJ1-1	.	CASSQGLYTEAFF	TGTGCCAGCTCACAGGGGTTGTACACTGAAGCTTTCTTT
.	TRBV29-1	TRBJ2-7	medium-sized	CSVETGQGVREQYF	TGCAGCGTTGAGACGGGGCAGGGAGTGCGGGAGCAGTACTTC
.	TRBV6-5	TRBJ1-4	many	CASSSTGLWEKLFF	TGTGCCAGCAGTTCCACAGGGCTTTGGGAAAAACTGTTTTTT
TRBD2	TRBV7-2	TRBJ2-3	.	CASERGNTDTQYF	TGTGCCAGCGAGCGGGGGAACACAGATACGCAGTATTTT
TRBD2	TRBV10-2	TRBJ2-7	many	CASRGGLAEAKAYEQYF	TGCGCCAGCAGGGGGGGACTAGCGGAAGCTAAGGCCTACGAGCAGTACTTC
TRBD2	TRBV25-1	TRBJ2-7	many	CASSELTSGYEQYF	TGTGCCAGCAGTGAATTAACTAGCGGCTACGAGCAGTACTTC
TRBD1	TRBV3-1	TRBJ2-1	.	CASSFRDRGHYEQFF	TGTGCCAGCAGCTTCCGGGACAGGGGGCATTATGAGCAGTTCTTC
.	TRBV6-1	TRBJ1-1	many	CASSENGIGTGQAFF	TGTGCCAGCAGTGAAAACGGTATCGGAACGGGTCAAGCTTTCTTT
.	TRBV14	TRBJ2-7	many	CASSEDRGPRRERSYEQYF	TGTGCCAGCAGCGAAGACCGAGGGCCTCGAAGGGAGAGATCCTACGAGCAGTACTTC
.	TRBV27	TRBJ2-1	few	CASRPQTKGGVNNEQFF	TGTGCCAGCAGGCCTCAAACCAAGGGTGGTGTCAACAATGAGCAGTTCTTC
TRBD2	TRBV7-2	TRBJ2-1	few	CASSLAPGTNYNEQFF	TGTGCCAGCAGCTTGGCGCCGGGGACTAACTACAATGAGCAGTTCTTC
.	TRBV20-1	TRBJ2-7	many	CSARGTNSYEQYF	TGCAGTGCCCGGGGGACAAATTCCTACGAGCAGTACTTC
TRBD2	TRBV5-1	TRBJ2-1	many	CASSWGTSGSSTEQFF	TGCGCCAGCAGCTGGGGGACTAGCGGGAGCAGTACTGAGCAGTTCTTC
.	TRBV5-1	TRBJ1-1	many	CASSLGAGLNTEAFF	TGTGCCAGCAGCTTAGGGGCAGGATTGAACACTGAAGCTTTCTTT
.	TRBV24-1	TRBJ2-7	few	CATSDTYEQYF	TGTGCCACCAGTGATACCTACGAGCAGTACTTC
.	TRBV7-2	TRBJ2-3	many	CASSLGSRWEAYTDTQYF	TGTGCCAGCAGCTTAGGGTCTAGGTGGGAGGCCTACACAGATACGCAGTATTTT
TRBD1	TRBV5-1	TRBJ2-3	many	CASTPGQAPTDTQYF	TGCGCCAGCACGCCGGGACAGGCACCCACAGATACGCAGTATTTT
.	TRBV24-1	TRBJ1-5	many	CATSDPRGQPQHF	TGTGCCACCAGTGATCCCCGGGGCCAGCCCCAGCATTTT
TRBD2	TRBV15	TRBJ2-7	.	CATIRETQRGVQYF	TGTGCCACCATCAGAGAAACCCAGCGGGGTGTGCAGTACTTC
TRBD2	TRBV20-1	TRBJ2-1	many	CSARGTSGSYNEQFF	TGCAGTGCTAGGGGGACTAGCGGGTCCTACAATGAGCAGTTCTTC
.	TRBV20-1	TRBJ1-3	many	CSARDFTRGGNTIYF	TGCAGTGCTAGAGATTTCACCCGAGGGGGAAACACCATATATTTT
.	TRBV5-1	TRBJ1-6	many	CASSTRQASLNSPLHF	TGCGCCAGCAGCACTCGACAGGCCTCACTCAATTCACCCCTCCACTTT
.	TRBV20-1	TRBJ2-7	.	CSATTGKVYEQYF	TGCAGTGCTACTACAGGGAAAGTATACGAGCAGTACTTC
.	TRBV10-3	TRBJ2-3	many	CAISALPGSSDTQYF	TGTGCCATCAGCGCTTTACCGGGGTCTTCAGATACGCAGTATTTT
TRBD1	TRBV27	TRBJ1-2	many	CASSTKGQEYGYTF	TGTGCCAGCAGTACCAAAGGACAGGAATATGGCTACACCTTC
TRBD2	TRBV27	TRBJ2-1	many	CASSLGAGAQNEQFF	TGTGCCAGCAGTCTTGGAGCGGGAGCTCAGAATGAGCAGTTCTTC
.	TRBV20-1	TRBJ1-6	once	CSARDLGTPLHF	TGCAGTGCTAGAGATTTGGGTACACCCCTACACTTT
TRBD2	TRBV20-1	TRBJ2-5	many	CSADPGLALQTQYF	TGCAGTGCAGATCCGGGACTAGCGTTACAGACCCAGTACTTC
TRBD2	TRBV4-2	TRBJ2-4	.	CASSRGTSGVLNIQYF	TGTGCCAGCAGCCGAGGGACTAGCGGGGTCTTAAACATTCAGTACTTC
.	TRBV7-9	TRBJ2-3	many	CASSLEVNTQYF	TGTGCCAGCAGCTTAGAAGTTAATACGCAGTATTTT
TRBD2	TRBV2	TRBJ2-1	.	CASRGLAGADVF	TGTGCCAGCAGAGGACTAGCGGGAGCTGACGTTTTC
TRBD2	TRBV29-1	TRBJ2-1	.	CSVKSAGGGREQFF	TGCAGCGTTAAATCAGCGGGAGGGGGCAGGGAGCAGTTCTTC
TRBD1	TRBV20-1	TRBJ2-3	many	CSAKTGGADTQYF	TGCAGTGCTAAGACAGGGGGCGCAGATACGCAGTATTTT
.	TRBV20-1	TRBJ1-1	many	CSAADPMNTEAFF	TGCAGTGCCGCGGACCCGATGAACACTGAAGCTTTCTTT
TRBD2	TRBV6-2/TRBV6-3	TRBJ2-1	once	CASSLTSGRRYEQFF	TGTGCCAGCAGTTTAACTAGCGGGAGGAGATATGAGCAGTTCTTC
.	TRBV20-1	TRBJ1-1	many	CSARGLQQNTEAFF	TGCAGTGCTAGAGGCCTCCAGCAGAACACTGAAGCTTTCTTT
TRBD2	TRBV11-2	TRBJ2-1	.	CASSLDRASGRRRQFF	TGTGCCAGCAGCTTAGATCGGGCTAGCGGGAGGCGTAGGCAGTTCTTC
TRBD1	TRBV5-1	TRBJ2-5	.	CASSLGAGGLETQYF	TGCGCCAGCAGCTTGGGTGCAGGGGGCCTTGAGACCCAGTACTTC
.	TRBV9	TRBJ1-1	.	CASSVVYTGNTEALF	TGTGCCAGCAGCGTGGTTTACACCGGGAACACTGAAGCTCTCTTT
TRBD2	TRBV5-1	TRBJ2-4	many	CASSFRGGGNIQYF	TGCGCCAGCAGCTTTCGGGGGGGGGGAAACATTCAGTACTTC
TRBD1	TRBV5-1	TRBJ1-1	many	CASSSGTENTEAFF	TGCGCCAGCAGTTCCGGGACAGAAAACACTGAAGCTTTCTTT
.	TRBV5-1	TRBJ2-5	many	CASSVNRVSWETQYF	TGCGCCAGCAGCGTGAACAGGGTGTCATGGGAGACCCAGTACTTC
.	TRBV12-3/TRBV12-4	TRBJ2-5	many	CASTSGREKETQYF	TGTGCCAGCACCTCCGGTCGGGAAAAAGAGACCCAGTACTTC
.	TRBV5-6	TRBJ1-2	many	CASSFPQGSGGYTF	TGTGCCAGCAGCTTTCCCCAGGGAAGCGGTGGCTACACCTTC
.	TRBV9	TRBJ2-6	many	CASSVQPTGANVLTF	TGTGCCAGCAGCGTACAGCCCACTGGGGCCAACGTCCTGACTTTC
.	TRBV29-1	TRBJ1-2	many	CSVTVGGGYTF	TGCAGCGTGACAGTCGGAGGGGGCTACACCTTC
.	TRBV2	TRBJ2-2	.	CASSETNTGELFF	TGTGCCAGCAGTGAAACGAACACCGGGGAGCTGTTTTTT